The 13 T cell receptor beta chains presented below share a single source sample, sequenced in a study of blood T cell repertoires in COVID-19. Only in-frame clones appear in the TCRdb table, and some are missing; sequencing was by immunoSEQ multiplex PCR. The table includes about 250,000 clones, 75% to 90% detected once. Sequenced input: PBMCs or T cells enriched from blood (not recorded which). The receptors originated from a man between 40 and 49 years old who had recovered from COVID-19.

The genes are TRBV28 and TRBJ2-1; 7 positions match TRBD2. This CDR3 contains 16 residues. The V gene end was trimmed by 6 bases and the J gene end by 7 bases; junction bases not matched to a gene: 15. Per germline, CDR1 MDHEN and CDR2 SYDVKM. The CDR3 bases are TGTGCCAGCAGACTCTTTCTAGCGGACCGGAAGAATGAGCAGTTCTTC. Translation gives CASRLFLADRKNEQFF.

This chain connects TRBV28 to TRBJ1-6; TRBD1 matches at 8 bases. The CDR3 spans 16 residues. The V gene's germline CDR1 is MDHEN and CDR2 SYDVKM. V dropped 6 bases and J dropped 4; count of bases not matched to a gene: 8. This chain's CDR3 is CASSQTRTGYNSPLHF. The DNA of the CDR3 is TGTGCCAGCAGCCAAACCCGGACAGGGTATAATTCACCCCTCCACTTT.

The chain has TRBV29-1 and TRBJ2-5; TRBD1 aligns across 9 bases. Trimming took 0 bases from V and 5 from J; bases not matched to a gene: 10. CDR3 length: 16 amino acids. Germline values: CDR1 SQVTM, CDR2 ANQGSEA. The CDR3 coding sequence is TGCAGCGTTGAAGATTCGGCCACAGGGGGCTGGGAGACCCAGTACTTC. Translation gives CSVEDSATGGWETQYF.

CDR3 nucleotide sequence: TGCAGCGCGCGCGGACGACAGGGGGCTTCCGCCCCCGGTTTTAATCGGAACACCGGGGAGCTGTTTTTT. It yields the protein CSARGRQGASAPGFNRNTGELFF. The chain combines TRBV29-1 with TRBJ2-2; 10 bases fit TRBD1. The V gene's germline CDR1 is SQVTM and CDR2 ANQGSEA. V dropped 7 bases and J dropped 1; count of bases not matched to a gene: 30. The CDR3 runs 23 residues.

The rearrangement uses TRBV6-5 and TRBJ1-2, with 7 bases aligning to TRBD1. The CDR3 consists of 13 residues. The germline V gene has CDR1 MNHEY and CDR2 SVGAGI. The trim removed 2 bases at V and 3 bases at J, leaving 0 bases unmatched. The CDR3 loop is CASSYGQDYGYTF. DNA of the CDR3: TGTGCCAGCAGTTACGGACAGGACTATGGCTACACCTTC.

This chain uses TRBV19 with TRBJ2-1; D perhaps matches TRBD1 (6 bases). Trimming pared 3 bases from V and 5 bases from J, leaving 11 bases between. Germline V gene lookup returns CDR1 LNHDA and CDR2 SQIVND (reference sequence). The CDR3 is 14 amino acids. The CDR3 bases are TGTGCCAGTAGTATTTCCAGGGGCAACAATGAGCAGTTCTTC. It is translated as CASSISRGNNEQFF.

The chain combines TRBV21-1 with TRBJ2-7; the table's D call, TRBD1, was not checked against the DNA. TRBV21-1 is a documented pseudogene. This CDR3 has 16 residues. This CDR3 reads CASSKPPGQPIGEQYF. For the CDR3, the DNA is TGTGCCAGCAGCAAACCTCCGGGACAGCCTATCGGGGAGCAGTACTTC.

The V gene is TRBV25-1, the J gene TRBJ2-5; D uncertain. V was shortened by 3 bases and J by 5 bases, with 13 bases between the two germline ends. CDR1 MGHDK and CDR2 SYGVNS come from the germline V gene. The CDR3 runs to 14 residues. DNA of the CDR3: TGTGCCAGCAGTGATATGTCGGTGCTGGAGACCCAGTACTTC. Encoded protein: CASSDMSVLETQYF.

This clone was observed once. The chain carries TRBV10-2 and TRBJ1-5, with D tentatively TRBD1 (6 bases). V was shortened by 2 bases and J by 3 bases, with 17 bases between the two germline ends. Germline assignment: CDR1 WSHSY and CDR2 SAAADI. The CDR3 is made up of 17 amino acids. CDR3 DNA: TGCGCCAGCAGTGAGAAGTTAGGGGGGGAGTCCAATCAGCCCCAGCATTTT. Its protein is CASSEKLGGESNQPQHF.

The chain has TRBV7-6 and TRBJ1-1; 7 bases are shared with TRBD1. CDR1 is SGHVS and CDR2 is FNYEAQ in the germline V gene. V was clipped by 4 bases and J by 1 base; unmatched bases: 9. The CDR3 spans 16 residues. The CDR3 region has the DNA TGTGCCAGCAGCTCCAGGGAACAGGGGAAGAACACTGAAGCTTTCTTT. Its translation is CASSSREQGKNTEAFF.

The chain uses TRBV4-1 and TRBJ1-5; the D gene is possibly TRBD1 (6 bases). Germline V CDR1 and CDR2: MGHRA, YSYEKL. Trimming removed 0 bases from V and 9 bases from J, with 12 bases in between. The CDR3 loop spans 14 amino acids. The DNA for the CDR3 is TGCGCCAGCAGCCAAGAGACAGGTTTTGGGCCCCAGCATTTT. This translates into CASSQETGFGPQHF.

The chain combines TRBV27 with TRBJ1-5, with TRBD1 identical over 7 bases. CDR1 is MNHEY and CDR2 is SMNVEV in the germline V gene (reference sequence). After removal of 5 bases from V and 2 bases from J, the junction contained 6 bases not matched to a gene. This CDR3 spans 15 amino acids. The CDR3 here is CASSPTGSGNQPQHF. CDR3 nucleotides: TGTGCCAGCAGTCCGACAGGGTCCGGCAATCAGCCCCAGCATTTT.

The gene calls are TRBV9 and TRBJ2-3, with 7 bases aligning to TRBD1. Germline V gene sequence: CDR1 SGDLS, CDR2 YYNGEE. This CDR3 contains 16 residues. The ends lost 2 bases at V and 1 base at J; junction bases unmatched: 7. The CDR3, as DNA: TGTGCCAGCAGCGTTCTAACAGGGGCCCGCACAGATACGCAGTATTTT. Translated, it gives CASSVLTGARTDTQYF.